One sample yielded the 5 T cell receptor beta chains listed below, sequenced in a study of graft-versus-host responses after intestinal transplantation. Their antigen targets remain unknown. Assay used: immunoSEQ multiplex PCR; TCRdb lists only in-frame clones, some missing. The table lists roughly 93,000 clones, 80% to 95% of them singletons, with around 0.38% in the top ten. The source material was unstimulated CD8+ T cells sorted from spleen or lymph node cells, sampled before transplant. The receptors stem from a human donor who was the organ donor for an intestinal transplant.

The chain employs TRBV27 and TRBJ1-2, with 8 nucleotides matching TRBD1. Germline CDR1 reads MNHEY; CDR2 reads SMNVEV (reference sequence). V lost 6 bases and J lost 5; bases outside the gene matches: 5. This CDR3 spans 13 amino acids. The CDR3 protein is CASSRTGLYGYTF. CDR3 bases: TGTGCCAGCAGCCGGACAGGGTTGTATGGCTACACCTTC.

The rearrangement links TRBV7-9 to TRBJ2-7; 8 bases are a match to TRBD1. The length of the CDR3 is 13 residues. Germline V lookup: CDR1 SEHNR, CDR2 FQNEAQ (reference sequence). V gave up 5 bases and J gave up 7 bases; unmatched junction bases: 7. DNA of the CDR3: TGTGCCAGCAGCCTCGGACAGGGCGAAGAGCAGTACTTC. Its protein product is CASSLGQGEEQYF.

The chain recombines TRBV11-2 with TRBJ2-5, with a possible D match to TRBD1 (6 bases). This CDR3 comprises 14 residues. With 5 bases removed from V and 5 bases from J, the gap between germline ends came to 15 bases. Germline V lookup: CDR1 SGHAT, CDR2 FQNNGV. In DNA, the CDR3 is TGTGCCAGCAGCCCTAACAGGGCAGATGAGACCCAGTACTTC. Translated, it gives CASSPNRADETQYF.

The chain is built from TRBV7-9 and TRBJ1-1; TRBD1 is a possible D gene (5 bases). Germline V CDR1 and CDR2: SEHNR, FQNEAQ (reference sequence). This CDR3 spans 16 amino acids. V was clipped by 4 bases and J by 7 bases, with 22 bases between them. CDR3 in DNA: TGTGCCAGCAGCTCCCCGACAGAGAATATGATCAGTGAAGCTTTCTTT. Encoded protein: CASSSPTENMISEAFF.

The CDR3 spells CASSLSQGIREQYF. The CDR3 DNA is TGTGCCAGCAGTTTATCCCAGGGGATCCGCGAGCAGTACTTC. The V and J genes are TRBV27 and TRBJ2-7; perhaps TRBD1 as D (6 bases). V gave up 0 bases and J gave up 6 bases, with 12 bases separating them. The CDR3 has 14 amino acids. The germline V gene has CDR1 MNHEY and CDR2 SMNVEV (reference sequence).